This T cell receptor beta chain was sequenced during a study of T-cell memory formation after mild COVID-19. Study information: TCR clusters largely stayed donor specific. Study results and limitations: Several responding clones turned up in pre-infection memory, indicating that cross-reactive memory may have taken part. Among clones contracting day 15 to 85, CD4/CD8 was balanced, whereas later expanders leaned CD4+.

This clonotype turned up a few times. Its target is unknown. Constant-segment primers served in 5'RACE that generated TCR alpha and TCR beta cDNA libraries bearing sample barcodes and UMIs. TCRdb ran MiXCR on the 5' RACE reads and lists one entry per CDR3 protein. The sample lists 250,000 to 300,000 distinct CDR3 sequences; roughly 16% were seen once. CDR1 is LGHDT, CDR2 YNNKEL, per germline (reference sequence). V was cut by 3 bases and J by 2 bases, with 15 bases left in between. The CDR3 runs to 16 residues. The chain couples TRBV3-1 to TRBJ2-3, with a weak D call TRBD1 (6 bases). This sequence was found in a man between 18 and 29 years old who had mild COVID-19 (a few samples of this study predate the infection). Cell type and time point are not known. Sequenced material: PBMCs or a T cell subset sorted from them (not recorded which). CDR3 DNA sequence: TGTGCCAGCAGCCAGGAACTTCGACAGGCCACAGATACGCAGTATTTT. Encoded protein: CASSQELRQATDTQYF.